The present TCR beta chain was sequenced within a study of T cells in women clearing cervical HPV infection. In the study overall: Cases were women with histologically confirmed HPV16-related CIN3 or worse, including 2 invasive cancers.

All donors had a single incident cervical HPV16 infection, not prevalent. Sequencing used immunoSEQ multiplex PCR; TCRdb keeps in-frame clones, though not all of them. The listing contains 30,000 to 50,000 clones. J was trimmed by 5 bases and V by 4 bases; bases with no gene match: 2. Germline values: CDR1 WNHNN, CDR2 SYGVQD (reference sequence). The CDR3 is made up of 14 amino acids. Worth noting for this clone: The observed sequence ends 3 residues before the CDR3 terminus, with the missing tail filled in from the germline J gene.

The genes are TRBV10-1 and TRBJ2-5; TRBD1 agrees at 12 bases. Sequences were obtained from blood buffy coat. The clonotype comes from a woman aged 18 to 75 with a cervical HPV16 infection that either progressed to CIN3+ or cleared (not recorded which). The CDR3 reads CASSGDRGRETQYF. CDR3 DNA, as far as it was read: TGCGCCAGCAGTGGGGACAGGGGGCGTGAGACC.